The next 32 T cell receptor beta chains were all read from a single sample in a study of cytomegalovirus exposure and HLA in healthy donors. The PCR had 60 Vbeta and 13 Jbeta primers. Method: immunoSEQ multiplex PCR; TCRdb's copy keeps in-frame clones and lacks some. The sample includes more than 90,000 clones, more than 75% seen only once; the top ten take around 0.74%. Material: PBMCs. Receptors originate from a woman aged 60-75 years in good health and CMV-seronegative.

This clone has a handful of counts. The chain employs TRBV28 and TRBJ1-1; 7 bases fit TRBD1. The CDR3 sequence is 14 residues long. Germline V lookup: CDR1 MDHEN, CDR2 SYDVKM. With V trimmed by 6 bases and J by 1 base, 5 bases remained unmatched. The DNA for the CDR3 is TGTGCCAGCAGCCTTGGACAGGCGAACACTGAAGCTTTCTTT. This gives the protein CASSLGQANTEAFF.

This chain joins TRBV6-1 and TRBJ2-2; 7 positions agree with TRBD2. This CDR3 spans 15 amino acids. Trimming removed 3 bases from V and 7 bases from J; junction bases left unmatched: 8. The germline gives CDR1 MNHNS, CDR2 SASEGT. The CDR3 DNA sequence: TGTGCCAGCAGTGAGCAGCGGGGAACGAGCGGGGAGCTGTTTTTT. It encodes CASSEQRGTSGELFF.

The chain is built from TRBV4-3 and TRBJ2-7; D is possibly TRBD1 (5 bases). Trimming took off 0 bases at V and 2 bases at J, with 11 bases between the two ends. This CDR3 has 15 amino acids. The germline gives CDR1 LGHNA, CDR2 YSLEER. CDR3 in DNA: TGCGCCAGCAGCCAAGATCGGCAGGGCCCCTACGAGCAGTACTTC. Translated, it gives CASSQDRQGPYEQYF.

This chain links TRBV6-1 with TRBJ2-7; 11 positions agree with TRBD1. CDR3 length: 13 residues. Germline-derived CDR1 and CDR2 are MNHNS and SASEGT. Trimming took 6 bases from V and 6 from J; bases not matched to a gene: 4. This CDR3 is CASSRTGGGEQYF. Here the CDR3 DNA reads TGTGCCAGCAGCAGGACAGGGGGCGGCGAGCAGTACTTC.

V is TRBV18 and J is TRBJ1-1; D possibly corresponds to TRBD1 (6 bases). V dropped 3 bases and J dropped 0 bases, with 14 bases sitting between them. Germline-derived CDR1 and CDR2 are KGHSH and LQKENI. The CDR3 is made up of 16 amino acids. This CDR3 reads CASSPLGQSMNTEAFF. The CDR3 DNA reads TGTGCCAGCTCACCCCTAGGACAGTCCATGAACACTGAAGCTTTCTTT.

The chain employs TRBV7-9 and TRBJ1-5, with TRBD1 identical over 8 bases. With 7 bases clipped from V and 7 bases from J, the junction kept 6 bases outside the gene matches. There are 13 residues in the CDR3. The germline gives CDR1 SEHNR, CDR2 FQNEAQ (reference sequence). The CDR3 reads CASTTGGMQPQHF. CDR3 nucleotides: TGTGCCAGCACTACAGGGGGAATGCAGCCCCAGCATTTT.

The chain couples TRBV7-7 to TRBJ2-3; D is unresolved. Germline values: CDR1 SSHAT, CDR2 FNYEAQ (reference sequence). The CDR3 runs to 15 residues. Trimming pared 1 base from V and 4 bases from J, leaving 12 bases between. The CDR3 DNA sequence: TGTGCCAGCAGCTTAGGCGGCACCGCATCAGATACGCAGTATTTT. It yields the protein CASSLGGTASDTQYF.

This chain uses TRBV2 with TRBJ1-4; D unclear. Germline V gene lookup returns CDR1 SNHLY and CDR2 FYNNEI. V shed 7 bases and J shed 4 bases, with 13 bases lying between them. The CDR3 covers 14 residues. CDR3 residues: CASTLDTYNEKLFF. Here the CDR3 DNA reads TGTGCCAGCACTCTAGATACCTATAATGAAAAACTGTTTTTT.

This chain uses TRBV5-4 with TRBJ2-1; 7 nucleotides agree with TRBD2. Germline V gene sequence: CDR1 SGHNT, CDR2 YYREEE (reference sequence). This CDR3 contains 15 residues. V was clipped by 4 bases and J by 3 bases; unmatched bases: 7. CDR3 sequence reads: CASSTPGLVYNEQFF. CDR3 coding DNA: TGTGCCAGCAGCACACCCGGACTAGTCTACAATGAGCAGTTCTTC. Looking up the rest from reference TRBV5-4 and TRBJ2-1 gives the full variable domain: ETGVTQSPTHLIKTRGQQVTLRCSSQSGHNTVSWYQQALGQGPQFIFQYYREEENGRGNFPPRFSGLQFPNYSSELNVNALELDDSALYLCASSTPGLVYNEQFFGPGTRLTVL.

The chain has TRBV5-4 and TRBJ1-1; D is unclear. Deletions cut 0 bases from V and 3 bases from J, with 6 bases between. CDR3 length equals 13 residues. Germline lookup yields CDR1 SGHNT and CDR2 YYREEE (reference sequence). Here the CDR3 reads CASSLDPYTEAFF. Here the CDR3 DNA reads TGTGCCAGCAGCTTGGATCCTTACACTGAAGCTTTCTTT.

The chain recombines TRBV19 with TRBJ2-3; 9 bases agree with TRBD1. Germline lookup yields CDR1 LNHDA and CDR2 SQIVND (reference sequence). J gave up 6 bases and V 6 bases, and 10 bases lay outside the gene matches. The CDR3 totals 15 residues. The CDR3 protein is CASRLGQGMLDTQYF. The CDR3 nucleotides read TGTGCCAGTAGACTCGGACAGGGGATGCTCGATACGCAGTATTTT. Complete variable domain (other parts from reference TRBV19 and TRBJ2-3): DGGITQSPKYLFRKEGQNVTLSCEQNLNHDAMYWYRQDPGQGLRLIYYSQIVNDFQKGDIAEGYSVSREKKESFPLTVTSAQKNPTAFYLCASRLGQGMLDTQYFGPGTRLTVL.

J is TRBJ1-1 and V is TRBV2; perhaps TRBD1 as D (5 bases). Germline lookup yields CDR1 SNHLY and CDR2 FYNNEI. CDR3 length: 12 amino acids. The V and J ends lost 9 bases and 0 bases respectively, with 8 bases between them. The CDR3 loop is CARRQLNTEAFF. As DNA, the CDR3 is TGTGCCAGGAGACAGTTGAACACTGAAGCTTTCTTT.

This clone occurred once. J is TRBJ1-1 and V is TRBV30; 9 bases are a match to TRBD1. This CDR3 region has 14 residues. In germline, CDR1 is GTSNPN, CDR2 SVGIG (reference sequence). CDR3 DNA sequence: TGTGCTTGTACTTGGGACAGGGAGTATACTGAAGCTTTCTTT. Translation gives CACTWDREYTEAFF.

The J gene is TRBJ1-1, the V gene TRBV19, with D possibly TRBD1 on 5 matching bases. The germline V gene encodes CDR1 LNHDA and CDR2 SQIVND (reference sequence). V dropped 7 bases and J dropped 1 base, with 28 bases sitting between them. This CDR3 spans 19 amino acids. The CDR3 is CASMEHIYGREWWNTEAFF. In nucleotides, the CDR3 is TGTGCCAGTATGGAGCACATTTATGGCAGGGAATGGTGGAACACTGAAGCTTTCTTT.

The chain joins TRBV18 to TRBJ2-3; D uncertain. CDR3 length: 15 amino acids. Per the germline V gene, CDR1 is KGHSH and CDR2 is LQKENI. Deletions cut 0 bases from V and 0 bases from J, with 7 bases between. The DNA for the CDR3 is TGTGCCAGCTCACCACCCGCGTCTAGCACAGATACGCAGTATTTT. As protein: CASSPPASSTDTQYF.

V and J are TRBV20-1 and TRBJ2-7; D might be TRBD2 (5 bases). V shed 2 bases and J shed 3 bases, with 5 bases lying between them. The germline gives CDR1 DFQATT, CDR2 SNEGSKA (reference sequence). The CDR3 runs 11 residues. CDR3 residues: CSARTSYEQYF. The CDR3 coding sequence is TGCAGTGCTAGAACTAGCTACGAGCAGTACTTC.

CDR3 DNA: TGTGCCAGCAGTCAGACTAGCGGCGCGAACACCGGGGAGCTGTTTTTT. Translating it yields CASSQTSGANTGELFF. V gene TRBV27 combines with J gene TRBJ2-2; 9 nucleotides line up with TRBD2. CDR1 is MNHEY, CDR2 SMNVEV, per germline (reference sequence). The junction had 4 bases not matched to a gene; V was cut back by 5 bases and J by 0 bases. The CDR3 totals 16 residues.

The rearrangement joins TRBV7-2 to TRBJ2-6; possibly TRBD1 for D (5 bases). The ends were cut back, 7 bases at V and 0 bases at J, with 10 bases in the middle. The CDR3 consists of 15 residues. Germline CDR1 SGHTA, CDR2 FQGNSA. The CDR3 nucleotides are TGTGCCAGCACCGAAGGGGTCTCTGGGGCCAACGTCCTGACTTTC. This translates into CASTEGVSGANVLTF.

This clone was detected only a few times. The chain joins TRBV9 to TRBJ2-5; 7 nucleotides line up with TRBD2. Germline assignment: CDR1 SGDLS and CDR2 YYNGEE. With V trimmed by 3 bases and J by 4 bases, 12 bases remained unmatched. This CDR3 comprises 16 residues. DNA for the CDR3: TGTGCCAGCAGCGCAGGACTAGGAGGTTTCCGAGAGACCCAGTACTTC. Translation: CASSAGLGGFRETQYF.

The CDR3 protein is CASGTWGGDTNEKLFF. The CDR3 nucleotides read TGTGCCAGCGGCACTTGGGGAGGGGATACTAATGAAAAACTGTTTTTT. The chain has TRBV27 and TRBJ1-4, with D tentatively TRBD1 (5 bases). The germline gives CDR1 MNHEY, CDR2 SMNVEV (reference sequence). This CDR3 spans 16 amino acids. Trimming cost V 8 bases and J 2 bases, with 18 bases left between them.

The table lists this clone with a few counts. The DNA of the CDR3 is TGCGCCAGCACTGAGCCCTTCTCTGGGGCCAACGTCCTGACTTTC. Its translation is CASTEPFSGANVLTF. V and J are TRBV5-1 and TRBJ2-6; no clear D gene. Trimming pared 6 bases from V and 0 bases from J, leaving 10 bases between. The CDR3 covers 15 residues. In germline, CDR1 is SGHRS, CDR2 YFSETQ.

The genes are TRBV30 and TRBJ2-3, with D possibly being TRBD1 (5 bases). Germline V lookup: CDR1 GTSNPN, CDR2 SVGIG (reference sequence). Trimming left V 0 bases short and J 2 bases short, with 15 bases between. This CDR3 has 16 residues. The CDR3 DNA reads as TGTGCCTGGAGTGTAGGGCAGGGTTGGGCCACAGATACGCAGTATTTT. Its protein product is CAWSVGQGWATDTQYF.

V is TRBV5-6 and J is TRBJ2-3; 12 bases are a match to TRBD1. V was pared by 2 bases and J by 3 bases, with 7 bases of the junction left unmatched. Germline V gene lookup returns CDR1 SGHDT and CDR2 YYEEEE. This CDR3 has 17 amino acids. The CDR3 DNA follows: TGTGCCAGCAGCTTACCTAGGGGACAGGGGGCAACAGATACGCAGTATTTT. Amino acid sequence: CASSLPRGQGATDTQYF.

The rearrangement uses TRBV6-1 and TRBJ2-5, with D possibly TRBD2 on 6 matching bases. Between the trimmed V and J ends, which lost 4 bases and 1 base, there was a span of 13 bases. Per germline, CDR1 MNHNS and CDR2 SASEGT. The CDR3 is 15 amino acids. The CDR3 sequence is CASSVGGSGQETQYF. The CDR3 nucleotides are TGTGCCAGCAGTGTGGGTGGTAGCGGCCAAGAGACCCAGTACTTC.

The chain uses TRBV12-5 and TRBJ1-1; no reliable D call. CDR3 length equals 14 residues. The germline V gene encodes CDR1 LGHNT and CDR2 FRNRAP. The V end was cut by 3 bases, the J end by 0 bases, with 8 bases between. CDR3 region: CASGFGNMNTEAFF. The CDR3, as DNA: TGTGCTAGTGGTTTCGGGAACATGAACACTGAAGCTTTCTTT.

The V and J genes are TRBV25-1 and TRBJ2-5, with D hard to call. The V gene's germline CDR1 is MGHDK and CDR2 SYGVNS. This CDR3 spans 11 amino acids. With 4 bases removed from V and 5 bases from J, the gap between germline ends came to 5 bases. CDR3 sequence: CASSVYETQYF. The CDR3 nucleotides are TGTGCCAGCAGTGTTTATGAGACCCAGTACTTC.

V and J are TRBV28 and TRBJ2-7; TRBD2 aligns across 8 bases. This CDR3 comprises 14 residues. Germline V gives CDR1 MDHEN, CDR2 SYDVKM. The V gene end was trimmed by 2 bases and the J gene end by 6 bases; junction bases not matched to a gene: 6. This chain's CDR3 is CASSLSRREAEQYF. The CDR3 DNA reads as TGTGCCAGCAGTTTAAGCCGGCGGGAGGCCGAGCAGTACTTC.

The chain has TRBV6-6 and TRBJ1-1; tentative D call: TRBD1 (5 bases). V lost 4 bases and J 3 bases, leaving 12 bases between the germline ends. Germline values: CDR1 MNHNY, CDR2 SVGAGI (reference sequence). The CDR3 length is 14 residues. CDR3 amino acids: CASSLGRRDTEAFF. In DNA form, the CDR3 reads TGTGCCAGCAGTTTGGGGCGCCGCGACACTGAAGCTTTCTTT.

The chain carries TRBV5-1 and TRBJ2-2; 11 bases match TRBD1. The CDR3 is 14 residues long. The junction had 2 bases not matched to a gene; V was cut back by 4 bases and J by 6 bases. Germline V gene sequence: CDR1 SGHRS, CDR2 YFSETQ. The CDR3 DNA reads as TGCGCCAGCAGCCCGGGACAGGGGGCCGGGGAGCTGTTTTTT. Encoded protein: CASSPGQGAGELFF.

The chain recombines TRBV6-5 with TRBJ2-5, with D hard to call. Per germline, CDR1 MNHEY and CDR2 SVGAGI. The CDR3 consists of 11 residues. With 7 bases removed from V and 2 bases from J, the gap between germline ends came to 5 bases. The CDR3 loop is CASTRQETQYF. The CDR3 DNA reads as TGTGCCAGCACTAGACAAGAGACCCAGTACTTC.

The rearrangement joins TRBV9 to TRBJ2-3; 9 nucleotides line up with TRBD2. After removal of 0 bases from V and 3 bases from J, the junction contained 5 bases not matched to a gene. CDR1 and CDR2 (germline): SGDLS, YYNGEE. The CDR3 consists of 16 residues. CDR3 nucleotide sequence: TGTGCCAGCAGCGTAGGTAGCGGGAGAAGAACAGATACGCAGTATTTT. Protein sequence: CASSVGSGRRTDTQYF.

The V and J genes are TRBV7-9 and TRBJ1-3; D is unclear. The length of the CDR3 is 15 residues. Trimming took 1 base from V and 5 from J, leaving 12 bases between them. Germline V gene data show CDR1 as SEHNR and CDR2 as FQNEAQ (reference sequence). The chain's CDR3 is CASSLGEAERNTIYF. CDR3 bases: TGTGCCAGCAGCTTAGGTGAGGCAGAACGAAACACCATATATTTT. The full variable domain, rest sourced from reference TRBV7-9 and TRBJ1-3, is DTGVSQNPRHKITKRGQNVTFRCDPISEHNRLYWYRQTLGQGPEFLTYFQNEAQLEKSRLLSDRFSAERPKGSFSTLEIQRTEQGDSAMYLCASSLGEAERNTIYFGEGSWLTVV.